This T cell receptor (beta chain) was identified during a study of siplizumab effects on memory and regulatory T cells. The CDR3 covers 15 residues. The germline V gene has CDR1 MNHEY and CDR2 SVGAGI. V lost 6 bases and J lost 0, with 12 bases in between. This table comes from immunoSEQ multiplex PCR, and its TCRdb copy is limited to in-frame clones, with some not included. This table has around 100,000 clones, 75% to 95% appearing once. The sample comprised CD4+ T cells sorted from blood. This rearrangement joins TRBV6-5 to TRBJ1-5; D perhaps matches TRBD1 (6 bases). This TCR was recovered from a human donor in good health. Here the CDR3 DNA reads TGTGCCAGCAGCTCAGGGGTGGGTAGCAATCAGCCCCAGCATTTT. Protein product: CASSSGVGSNQPQHF.